This TCR beta chain originates from a study of beta chain features in type 1 diabetes. The trim removed 6 bases at V and 8 bases at J, leaving 14 bases unmatched. The CDR3 covers 17 residues. The V gene's germline CDR1 is LGHNA and CDR2 YSLEER. Stem cell-like memory, regulatory, central memory and naive CD4+ cells were sorted via CD45RO/CCR7/CD25/CD127/CD95/CD27. Sequencing targeted expressed TCRB transcripts, as all isolated RNA had been reverse transcribed. The read count averaged about 3.57 million across naive, central memory and regulatory T cell samples. Only in-frame clones appear in the TCRdb table, and some are missing; sequencing was by immunoSEQ multiplex PCR. The table lists 140,000 to 150,000 clones, about 10% of them singletons.

The sequence was obtained from a man between 18 and 29 years old in good health. Specimen: naive CD4+ T cells from blood. The J gene is TRBJ2-1, the V gene TRBV4-3; 12 nucleotides match TRBD1. CDR3 in amino acids: CASSLTAGTGGFDEQFF. In DNA, the CDR3 is TGCGCCAGCAGTCTAACCGCCGGGACAGGGGGCTTTGATGAGCAGTTCTTC.